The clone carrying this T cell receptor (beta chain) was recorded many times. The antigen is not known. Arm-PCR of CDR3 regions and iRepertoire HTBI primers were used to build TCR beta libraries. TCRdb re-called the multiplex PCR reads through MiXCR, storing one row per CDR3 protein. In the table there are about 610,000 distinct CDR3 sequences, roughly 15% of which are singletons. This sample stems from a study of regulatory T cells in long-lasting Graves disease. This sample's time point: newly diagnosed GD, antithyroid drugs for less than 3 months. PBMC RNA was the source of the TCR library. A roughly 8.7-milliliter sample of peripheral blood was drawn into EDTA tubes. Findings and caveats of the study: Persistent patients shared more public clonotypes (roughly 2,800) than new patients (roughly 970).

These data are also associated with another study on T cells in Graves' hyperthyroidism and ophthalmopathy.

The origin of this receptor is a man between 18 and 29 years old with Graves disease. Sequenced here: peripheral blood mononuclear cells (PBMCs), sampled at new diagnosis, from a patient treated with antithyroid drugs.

The CDR3 loop is CASSLSGQGNNEQFF. The CDR3 DNA reads as TGTGCCAGCAGTTTATCGGGCCAGGGGAACAATGAGCAGTTCTTC. V usage is TRBV12-3 or TRBV12-4 and J usage is TRBJ2-1; the D gene is possibly TRBD1 (6 bases). The V end was cut by 2 bases, the J end by 5 bases, with 13 bases between. The CDR3 length is 15 residues.